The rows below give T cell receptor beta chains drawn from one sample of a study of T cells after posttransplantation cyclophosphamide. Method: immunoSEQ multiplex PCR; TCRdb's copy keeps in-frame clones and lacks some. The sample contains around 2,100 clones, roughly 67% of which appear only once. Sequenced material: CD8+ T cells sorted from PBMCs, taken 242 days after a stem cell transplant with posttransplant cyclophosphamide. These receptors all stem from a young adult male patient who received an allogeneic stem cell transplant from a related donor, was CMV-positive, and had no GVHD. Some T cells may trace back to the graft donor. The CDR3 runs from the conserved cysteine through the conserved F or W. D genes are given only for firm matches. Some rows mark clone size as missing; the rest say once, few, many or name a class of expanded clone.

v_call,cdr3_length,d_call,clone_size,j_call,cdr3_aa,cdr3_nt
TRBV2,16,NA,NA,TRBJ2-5,CASSEALQWGRETQYF,TGTGCCAGCAGCGAAGCGCTTCAGTGGGGGCGAGAGACCCAGTACTTC
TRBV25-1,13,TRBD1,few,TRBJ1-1,CASTGGSNTEAFF,TGTGCCAGCACAGGGGGATCGAACACTGAAGCTTTCTTT
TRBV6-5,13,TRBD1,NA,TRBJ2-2,CASSPGGTGGLFF,TGTGCCAGCAGCCCAGGGGGAACTGGGGGGCTGTTTTTT
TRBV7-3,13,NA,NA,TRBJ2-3,CASSLRPTDTQYF,TGTGCCAGCAGCTTAAGGCCAACAGATACGCAGTATTTT
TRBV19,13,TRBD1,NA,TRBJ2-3,CASSPRTGDTQYF,TGTGCCAGTAGTCCGCGGACAGGTGATACGCAGTATTTT
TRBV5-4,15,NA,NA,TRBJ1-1,CASSFWQGVGTEAFF,TGTGCCAGCAGCTTTTGGCAGGGCGTGGGAACTGAAGCTTTCTTT
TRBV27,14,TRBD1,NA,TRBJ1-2,CASSPDRGSNGYTF,TGTGCCAGCAGTCCCGACAGGGGCTCTAATGGCTACACCTTC
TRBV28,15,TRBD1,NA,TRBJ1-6,CASTPDRLYNSPLHF,TGTGCCAGCACTCCGGACAGGCTGTATAATTCCCCCCTCCACTTT
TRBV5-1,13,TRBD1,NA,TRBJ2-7,CASSLGARDRRSF,TGCGCCAGCAGCTTGGGCGCCCGGGACAGGCGCTCTTTC
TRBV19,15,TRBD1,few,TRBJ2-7,CASSHSGQGTYEQYF,TGTGCCAGTAGCCACTCGGGACAGGGGACCTACGAGCAGTACTTC
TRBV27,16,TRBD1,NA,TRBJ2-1,CASSSEPRGQYNEQFF,TGTGCCAGCAGTTCAGAACCTAGGGGACAGTACAATGAGCAGTTCTTC
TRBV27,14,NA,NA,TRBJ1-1,CASMLIGGNTEAFF,TGTGCCAGCATGCTTATAGGGGGGAACACTGAAGCTTTCTTT
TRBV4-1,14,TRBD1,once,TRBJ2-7,CASSQFTGGYEQYF,TGCGCCAGCAGCCAATTTACAGGGGGGTACGAGCAGTACTTC
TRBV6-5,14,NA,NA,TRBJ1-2,CASSRQGNFYGYTF,TGTGCCAGCAGTCGTCAGGGGAACTTCTATGGCTACACCTTC
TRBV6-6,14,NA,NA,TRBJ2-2,CASSYSVDTGELFF,TGTGCCAGCAGTTACTCCGTCGACACCGGGGAGCTGTTTTTT
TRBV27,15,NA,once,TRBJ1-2,CASSLSSAGIYGYTF,TGTGCCAGCAGTTTATCGAGTGCAGGGATCTATGGCTACACCTTC
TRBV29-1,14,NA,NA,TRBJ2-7,CSVVGGLRGYEQYF,TGCAGCGTTGTAGGAGGTCTACGGGGCTACGAGCAGTACTTC
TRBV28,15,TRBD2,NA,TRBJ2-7,CASSLSLTSAYEQYF,TGTGCCAGCAGTTTATCCCTCACTAGCGCCTACGAGCAGTACTTC
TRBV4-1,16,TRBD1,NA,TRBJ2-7,CASSQDDRESSYEQYF,TGCGCCAGCAGCCAAGATGACAGGGAGAGCTCCTACGAGCAGTACTTC
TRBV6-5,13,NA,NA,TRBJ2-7,CASSSLRGYEQYF,TGTGCCAGCAGCAGTTTACGCGGCTACGAGCAGTACTTC
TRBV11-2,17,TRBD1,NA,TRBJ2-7,CASSLFFKEKGAYEQYF,TGTGCCAGCAGCTTATTTTTCAAGGAAAAGGGGGCATACGAGCAGTACTTC
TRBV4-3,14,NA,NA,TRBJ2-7,CASSHDWGLSEQYF,TGCGCCAGCAGCCACGACTGGGGACTCAGCGAGCAGTACTTC
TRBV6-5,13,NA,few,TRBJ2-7,CASSYSRVYEQYF,TGTGCCAGCAGTTACTCGCGGGTCTACGAGCAGTACTTC
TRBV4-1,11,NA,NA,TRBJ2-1,CASSQDSRPIF,TGCGCCAGCAGCCAAGACTCGCGGCCGATCTTC
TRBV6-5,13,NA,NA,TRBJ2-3,CASSTLGADTQYF,TGTGCCAGCAGTACTCTAGGAGCAGATACGCAGTATTTT
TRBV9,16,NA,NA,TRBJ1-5,CASSGEGGGSNQPQHF,TGTGCCAGCAGCGGTGAGGGAGGCGGTAGCAATCAGCCCCAGCATTTT
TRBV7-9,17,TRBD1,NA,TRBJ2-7,CASSSEKGTVFSYEQYF,TGTGCCAGCAGCTCCGAAAAAGGGACAGTTTTTTCCTACGAGCAGTACTTC
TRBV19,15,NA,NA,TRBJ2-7,CASSIGTRSSYEQYF,TGTGCCAGTAGTATAGGGACAAGAAGCTCCTACGAGCAGTACTTC
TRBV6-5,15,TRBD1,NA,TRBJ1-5,CASGKTGGITQPQHF,TGTGCCAGCGGGAAGACAGGGGGCATCACTCAGCCCCAGCATTTT
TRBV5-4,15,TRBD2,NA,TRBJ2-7,CASSLLLAGPYEQYF,TGTGCCAGCAGCTTGTTACTAGCGGGACCCTACGAGCAGTACTTC
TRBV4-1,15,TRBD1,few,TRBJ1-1,CASSQATGGYTEAFF,TGCGCCAGCAGCCAAGCGACAGGGGGGTACACTGAAGCTTTCTTT
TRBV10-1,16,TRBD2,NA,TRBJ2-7,CASSEDPSGGTYEQYF,TGCGCCAGCAGTGAAGACCCTAGCGGGGGGACCTACGAGCAGTACTTC
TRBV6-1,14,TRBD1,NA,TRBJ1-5,CASSVDRADQPQHF,TGTGCCAGCAGCGTCGACAGGGCAGATCAGCCCCAGCATTTT
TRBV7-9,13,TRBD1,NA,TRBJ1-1,CASSPARGTEAFF,TGTGCCAGCAGCCCAGCCAGGGGGACTGAAGCTTTCTTT
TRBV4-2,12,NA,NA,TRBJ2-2,CASSHGTGELFF,TGTGCCAGCAGCCACGGGACCGGGGAGCTGTTTTTT
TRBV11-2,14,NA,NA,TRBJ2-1,CASSFGGVGHEQFF,TGTGCCAGCAGCTTCGGCGGGGTTGGGCATGAGCAGTTCTTC
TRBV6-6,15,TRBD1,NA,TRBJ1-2,CASSYPDRGHYGYTF,TGTGCCAGCAGTTACCCCGACAGGGGTCACTATGGCTACACCTTC
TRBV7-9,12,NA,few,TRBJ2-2,CASSRGSGELFF,TGTGCCAGCAGCCGGGGATCCGGGGAGCTGTTTTTT
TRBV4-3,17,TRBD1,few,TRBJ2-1,CASSPGSGQGAINEQFF,TGCGCCAGCAGCCCAGGGAGTGGACAGGGGGCTATCAATGAGCAGTTCTTC
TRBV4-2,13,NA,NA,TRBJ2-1,CASSSVRENEQFF,TGTGCCAGCAGCTCTGTTAGGGAGAATGAGCAGTTCTTC
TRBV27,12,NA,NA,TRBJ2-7,CASSPTGYEQYF,TGTGCCAGCAGCCCGACAGGATACGAGCAGTACTTC
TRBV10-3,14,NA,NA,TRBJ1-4,CAISEGLGSEKLFF,TGTGCCATCAGTGAGGGACTGGGCAGTGAAAAACTGTTTTTT
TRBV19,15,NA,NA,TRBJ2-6,CASSTGLSGANVLTF,TGTGCCAGTAGTACCGGACTCTCTGGGGCCAACGTCCTGACTTTC
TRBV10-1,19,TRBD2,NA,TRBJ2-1,CASSESGLAGGTIADEQFF,TGCGCCAGCAGTGAGTCGGGACTAGCGGGAGGCACGATAGCGGATGAGCAGTTCTTC
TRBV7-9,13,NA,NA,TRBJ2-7,CASSLAPAYEQYF,TGTGCCAGCAGCTTAGCGCCGGCCTACGAGCAGTACTTC
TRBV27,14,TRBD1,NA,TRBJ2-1,CASSPGTGLGGQFF,TGTGCCAGCAGTCCCGGGACAGGGTTAGGTGGGCAGTTCTTC
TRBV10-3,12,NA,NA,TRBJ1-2,CAIGVLRYGYTF,TGTGCCATCGGAGTTCTGCGATATGGCTACACCTTC
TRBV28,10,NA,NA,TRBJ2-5,CALLTGEQYF,TGTGCCCTCCTAACGGGAGAGCAGTACTTC
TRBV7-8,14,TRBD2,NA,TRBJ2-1,CASSLPGLEDEQFF,TGTGCCAGCAGCTTGCCGGGACTAGAGGATGAGCAGTTCTTC
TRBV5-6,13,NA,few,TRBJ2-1,CASSSLRGYEQFF,TGTGCCAGCAGCAGTTTACGCGGCTATGAGCAGTTCTTC
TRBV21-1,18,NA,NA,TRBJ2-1,CASSKRRIEDYLRHEQFF,TGTGCCAGCAGCAAACGGAGAATTGAGGACTATCTTCGGCATGAGCAGTTCTTC
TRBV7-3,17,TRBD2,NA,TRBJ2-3,CASSHVVEREAMDTQYF,TGTGCCAGCAGCCACGTAGTTGAGCGGGAGGCGATGGATACGCAGTATTTT
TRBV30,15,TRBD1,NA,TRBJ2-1,CAWSVMGQGLNEQFF,TGTGCCTGGAGTGTAATGGGACAGGGACTCAATGAGCAGTTCTTC
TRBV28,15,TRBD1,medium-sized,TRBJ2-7,CASSSRTGGLGEQYF,TGTGCCAGCAGTTCCCGGACAGGGGGATTGGGTGAGCAGTACTTC
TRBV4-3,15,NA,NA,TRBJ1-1,CASSQSLTGNTEAFF,TGCGCCAGCAGCCAATCATTAACAGGAAACACTGAAGCTTTCTTT
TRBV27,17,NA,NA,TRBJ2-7,CASSFSAPTDFSYEQYF,TGTGCCAGCAGTTTTTCGGCCCCAACAGATTTCTCCTACGAGCAGTACTTC
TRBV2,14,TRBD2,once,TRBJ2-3,CASTSRELTDTQYF,TGTGCCAGCACCTCGCGGGAGTTGACAGATACGCAGTATTTT
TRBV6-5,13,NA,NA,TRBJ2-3,CASSLTGTDTQYF,TGTGCCAGCAGCCTCACAGGCACAGATACGCAGTATTTT